This T cell receptor (beta chain) is drawn from a study of T cells in Graves' hyperthyroidism and ophthalmopathy. Trimming stripped 7 bases from V and 9 bases from J, with 20 bases between. Germline V gene lookup returns CDR1 SGHTS and CDR2 YDEGEE. This CDR3 has 14 residues. The CDR3 regions of TCR beta were amplified from RNA transcripts. During a first-round RT-PCR of the TCR CDR3, the HTBI primer set was used. TCRdb re-derived calls from the multiplex PCR reads in MiXCR, one entry per CDR3 protein. The sample consists of around 600,000 distinct CDR3 sequences, 13% to 15% of them appearing once. The specimen sequenced was blood. The chain carries TRBV5-8 and TRBJ2-1; no firm D call. The origin of this receptor is a woman aged 45-59 years with Graves' ophthalmopathy. The CDR3 spells CASLGIFSGGEQFF. The DNA for the CDR3 is TGTGCCAGCCTGGGAATATTCTCGGGCGGTGAGCAGTTCTTC.